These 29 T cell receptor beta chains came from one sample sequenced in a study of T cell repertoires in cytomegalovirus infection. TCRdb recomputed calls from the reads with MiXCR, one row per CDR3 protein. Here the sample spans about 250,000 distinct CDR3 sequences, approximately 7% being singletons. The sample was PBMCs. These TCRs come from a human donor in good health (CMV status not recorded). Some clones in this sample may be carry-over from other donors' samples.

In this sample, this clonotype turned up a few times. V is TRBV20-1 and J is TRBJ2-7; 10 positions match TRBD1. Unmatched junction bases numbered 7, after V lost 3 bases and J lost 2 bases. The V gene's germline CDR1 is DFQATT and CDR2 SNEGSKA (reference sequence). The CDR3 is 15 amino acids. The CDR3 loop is CSARGDRGGTYEQYF. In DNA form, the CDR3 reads TGCAGTGCTAGGGGGGACAGGGGAGGCACCTACGAGCAGTACTTC.

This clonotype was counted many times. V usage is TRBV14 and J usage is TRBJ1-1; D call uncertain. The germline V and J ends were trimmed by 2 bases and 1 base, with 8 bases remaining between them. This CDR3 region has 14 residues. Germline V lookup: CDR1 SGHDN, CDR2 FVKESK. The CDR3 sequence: CASSQQHRNTEAFF. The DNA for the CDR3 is TGTGCCAGCAGCCAACAGCATAGGAACACTGAAGCTTTCTTT.

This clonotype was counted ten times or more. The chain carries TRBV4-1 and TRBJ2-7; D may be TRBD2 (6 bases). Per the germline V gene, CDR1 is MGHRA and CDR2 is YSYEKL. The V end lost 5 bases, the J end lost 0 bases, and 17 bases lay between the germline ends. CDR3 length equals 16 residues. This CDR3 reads CASSTDGGPTSYEQYF. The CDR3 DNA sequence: TGCGCCAGCAGCACGGACGGGGGTCCCACCTCCTACGAGCAGTACTTC.

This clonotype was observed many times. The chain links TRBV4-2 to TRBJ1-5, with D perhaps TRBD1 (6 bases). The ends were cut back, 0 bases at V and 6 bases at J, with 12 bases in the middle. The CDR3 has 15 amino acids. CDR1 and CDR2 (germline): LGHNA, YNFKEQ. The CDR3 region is CASSQELRGGQPQHF. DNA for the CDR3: TGTGCCAGCAGCCAAGAGCTCAGGGGAGGTCAGCCCCAGCATTTT.

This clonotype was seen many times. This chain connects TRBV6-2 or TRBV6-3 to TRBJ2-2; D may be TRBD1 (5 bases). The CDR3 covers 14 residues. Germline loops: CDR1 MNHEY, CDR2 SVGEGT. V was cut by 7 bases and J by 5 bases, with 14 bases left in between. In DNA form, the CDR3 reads TGTGCCAGCACCAAAGAGACAGCAACCGGGGAGCTGTTTTTT. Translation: CASTKETATGELFF.

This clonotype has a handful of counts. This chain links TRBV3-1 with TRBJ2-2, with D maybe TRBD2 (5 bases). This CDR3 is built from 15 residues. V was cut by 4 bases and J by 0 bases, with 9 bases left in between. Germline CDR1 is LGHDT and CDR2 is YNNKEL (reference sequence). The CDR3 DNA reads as TGTGCCAGCAGCCCCGAGGGCACGAACACCGGGGAGCTGTTTTTT. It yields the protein CASSPEGTNTGELFF.

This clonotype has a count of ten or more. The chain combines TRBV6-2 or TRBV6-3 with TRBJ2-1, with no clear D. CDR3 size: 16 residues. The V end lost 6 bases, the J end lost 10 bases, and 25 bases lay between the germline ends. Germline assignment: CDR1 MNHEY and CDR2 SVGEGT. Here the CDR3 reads CASSSLTFMGSREQFF. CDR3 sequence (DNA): TGTGCCAGCAGCTCCTTGACCTTTATGGGTTCAAGAGAGCAGTTCTTC.

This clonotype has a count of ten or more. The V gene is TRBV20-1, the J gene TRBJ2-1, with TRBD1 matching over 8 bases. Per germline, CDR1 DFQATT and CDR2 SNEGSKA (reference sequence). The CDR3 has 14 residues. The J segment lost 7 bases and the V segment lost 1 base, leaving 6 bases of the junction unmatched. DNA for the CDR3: TGCAGTGCTAGAGGGCAGGGGGCGTCGAATGAGCAGTTCTTC. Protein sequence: CSARGQGASNEQFF.

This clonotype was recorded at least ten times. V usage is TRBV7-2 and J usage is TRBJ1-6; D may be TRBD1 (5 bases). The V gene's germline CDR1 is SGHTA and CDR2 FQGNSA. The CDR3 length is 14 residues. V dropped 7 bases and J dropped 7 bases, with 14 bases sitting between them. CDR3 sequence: CASTSRRENSPLHF. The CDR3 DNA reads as TGTGCCAGCACCTCCCGCAGGGAGAATTCACCCCTCCACTTT.

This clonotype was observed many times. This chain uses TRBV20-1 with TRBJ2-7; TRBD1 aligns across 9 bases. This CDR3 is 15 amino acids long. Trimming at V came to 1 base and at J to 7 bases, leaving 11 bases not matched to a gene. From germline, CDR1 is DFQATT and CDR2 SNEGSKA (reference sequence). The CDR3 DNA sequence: TGCAGTGCTAGAGCACAGGGGGCGCAGATTGGTGAGCAGTACTTC. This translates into CSARAQGAQIGEQYF.

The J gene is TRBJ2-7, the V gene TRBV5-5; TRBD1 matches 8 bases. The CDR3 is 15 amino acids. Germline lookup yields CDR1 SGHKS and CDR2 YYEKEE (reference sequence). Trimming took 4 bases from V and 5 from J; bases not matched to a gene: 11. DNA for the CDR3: TGTGCCAGCAGCCCCTATGGACAGGGATCGGACGAGCAGTACTTC. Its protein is CASSPYGQGSDEQYF.

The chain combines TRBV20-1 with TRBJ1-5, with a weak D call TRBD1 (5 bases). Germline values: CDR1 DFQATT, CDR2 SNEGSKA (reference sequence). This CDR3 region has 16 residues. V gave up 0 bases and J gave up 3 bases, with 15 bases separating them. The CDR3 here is CSARDHLAGLNQPQHF. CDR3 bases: TGCAGTGCTAGAGACCATCTAGCAGGGCTCAATCAGCCCCAGCATTTT.

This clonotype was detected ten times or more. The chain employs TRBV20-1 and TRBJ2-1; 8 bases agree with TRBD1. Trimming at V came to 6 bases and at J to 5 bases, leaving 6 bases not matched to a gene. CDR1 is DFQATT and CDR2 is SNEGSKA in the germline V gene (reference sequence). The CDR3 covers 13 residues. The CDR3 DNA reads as TGCAGTGCCACGGACAGGGTTCACAATGAGCAGTTCTTC. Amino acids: CSATDRVHNEQFF.

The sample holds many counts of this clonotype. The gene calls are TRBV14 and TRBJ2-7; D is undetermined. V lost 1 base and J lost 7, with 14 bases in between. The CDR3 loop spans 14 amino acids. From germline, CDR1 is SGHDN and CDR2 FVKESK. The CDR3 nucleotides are TGTGCCAGCAGCCAAGTCATTGTTTCGGGTGAGCAGTACTTC. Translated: CASSQVIVSGEQYF.

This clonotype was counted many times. The CDR3 protein is CATSSLRLAGGSHNEQFF. The CDR3 DNA follows: TGTGCCACCAGCAGTCTCCGACTAGCGGGGGGTTCCCACAATGAGCAGTTCTTC. The chain employs TRBV15 and TRBJ2-1; 13 positions match TRBD2. The CDR3 runs 18 residues. V lost 3 bases and J lost 5; bases outside the gene matches: 10. Germline-derived CDR1 and CDR2 are LNHNV and YYDKDF (reference sequence).

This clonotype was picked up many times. DNA for the CDR3: TGTGCCAGCAGTTTTGAGCTAGCGGGGGCTTACGAGCAGTACTTC. Its translation is CASSFELAGAYEQYF. J is TRBJ2-7 and V is TRBV28; 10 nucleotides agree with TRBD2. CDR3 length: 15 residues. The germline V gene has CDR1 MDHEN and CDR2 SYDVKM. Trimming cost V 3 bases and J 4 bases; bases outside gene matches: 6.

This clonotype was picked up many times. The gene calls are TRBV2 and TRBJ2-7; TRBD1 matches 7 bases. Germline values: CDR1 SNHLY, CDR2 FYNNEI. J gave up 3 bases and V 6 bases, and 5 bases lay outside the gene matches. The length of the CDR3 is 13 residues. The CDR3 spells CASRKGQSYEQYF. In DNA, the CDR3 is TGTGCCAGCAGGAAGGGACAGAGCTACGAGCAGTACTTC.

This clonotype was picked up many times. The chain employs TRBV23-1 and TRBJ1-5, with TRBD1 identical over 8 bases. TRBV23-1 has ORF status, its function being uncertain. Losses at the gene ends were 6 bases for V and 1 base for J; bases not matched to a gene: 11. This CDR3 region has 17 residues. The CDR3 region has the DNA TGCGCCAGCAGGGGGACAGGCTCAGTCAAGAGCAATCAGCCCCAGCATTTT. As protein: CASRGTGSVKSNQPQHF.

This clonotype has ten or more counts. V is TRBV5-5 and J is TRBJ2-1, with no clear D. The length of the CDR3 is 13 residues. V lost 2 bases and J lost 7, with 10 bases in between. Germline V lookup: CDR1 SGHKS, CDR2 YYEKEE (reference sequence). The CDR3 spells CASSFETLNEQFF. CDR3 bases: TGTGCCAGCAGCTTTGAGACTTTGAATGAGCAGTTCTTC.

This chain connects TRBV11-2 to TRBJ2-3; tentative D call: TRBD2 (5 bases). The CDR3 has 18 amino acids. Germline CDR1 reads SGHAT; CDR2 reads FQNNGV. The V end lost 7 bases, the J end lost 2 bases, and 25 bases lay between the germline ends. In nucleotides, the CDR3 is TGTGCCAGCACCAAGGAGGTCGGCCTCACGGTATACACAGATACGCAGTATTTT. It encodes CASTKEVGLTVYTDTQYF.

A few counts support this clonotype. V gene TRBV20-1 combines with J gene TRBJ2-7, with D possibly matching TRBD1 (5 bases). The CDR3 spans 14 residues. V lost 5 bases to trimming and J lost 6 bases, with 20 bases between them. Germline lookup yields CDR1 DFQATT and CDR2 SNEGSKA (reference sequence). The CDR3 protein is CSARSQTVPSEQYF. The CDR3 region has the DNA TGCAGTGCTCGTTCGCAGACAGTCCCCTCCGAGCAGTACTTC.

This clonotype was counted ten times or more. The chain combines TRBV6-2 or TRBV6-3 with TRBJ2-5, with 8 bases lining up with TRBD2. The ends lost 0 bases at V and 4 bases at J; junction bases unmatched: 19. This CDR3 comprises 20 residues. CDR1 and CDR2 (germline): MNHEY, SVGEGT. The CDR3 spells CASSYSSVNIGGGTRETQYF. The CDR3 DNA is TGTGCCAGCAGTTACTCGTCGGTGAACATTGGCGGGGGGACGAGAGAGACCCAGTACTTC.

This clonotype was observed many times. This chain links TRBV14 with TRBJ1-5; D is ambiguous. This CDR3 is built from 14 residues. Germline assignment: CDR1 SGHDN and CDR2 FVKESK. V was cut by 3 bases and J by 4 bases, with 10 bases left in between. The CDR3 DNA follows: TGTGCCAGCAGCCAGCCGGGCCGAAATCAGCCCCAGCATTTT. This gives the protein CASSQPGRNQPQHF.

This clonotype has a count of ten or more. CDR3 nucleotide sequence: TGCAGCGTTAGGGAACAGGCTGACGAGCAGTACTTC. It specifies CSVREQADEQYF. The chain couples TRBV29-1 to TRBJ2-7, with a weak D call TRBD1 (5 bases). Germline assignment: CDR1 SQVTM and CDR2 ANQGSEA. This CDR3 has 12 amino acids. V was shortened by 5 bases and J by 5 bases, with 13 bases between the two germline ends.

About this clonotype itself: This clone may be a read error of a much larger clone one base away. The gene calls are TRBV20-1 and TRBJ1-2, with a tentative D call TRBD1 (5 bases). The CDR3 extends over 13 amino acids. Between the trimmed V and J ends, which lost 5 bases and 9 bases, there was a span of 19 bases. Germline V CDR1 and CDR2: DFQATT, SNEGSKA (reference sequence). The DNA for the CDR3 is TGCAGTGCTCCCAATCAAACCGCGGGACGCTACACCTTC. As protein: CSAPNQTAGRYTF.

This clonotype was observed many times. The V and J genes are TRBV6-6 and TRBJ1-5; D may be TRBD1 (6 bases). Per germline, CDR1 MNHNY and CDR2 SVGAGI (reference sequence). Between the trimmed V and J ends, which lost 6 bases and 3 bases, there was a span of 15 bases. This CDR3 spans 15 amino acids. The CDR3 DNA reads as TGTGCCAGCAGGCCAGGAGGGGGAGACAATCAGCCCCAGCATTTT. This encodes CASRPGGGDNQPQHF.

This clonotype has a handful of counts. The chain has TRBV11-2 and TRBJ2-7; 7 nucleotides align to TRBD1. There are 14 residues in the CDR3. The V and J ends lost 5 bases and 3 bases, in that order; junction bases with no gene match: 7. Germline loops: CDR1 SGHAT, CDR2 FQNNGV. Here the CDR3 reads CASSPGQSDYEQYF. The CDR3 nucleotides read TGTGCCAGCAGCCCGGGACAGTCAGACTACGAGCAGTACTTC.

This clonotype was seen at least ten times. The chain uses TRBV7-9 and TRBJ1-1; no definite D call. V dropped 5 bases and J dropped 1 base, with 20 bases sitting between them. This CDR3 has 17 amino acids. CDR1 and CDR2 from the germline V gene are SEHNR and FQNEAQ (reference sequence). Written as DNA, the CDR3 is TGTGCCAGCAGCCCCCCCCGAGGCAGCTCTCGGAACACTGAAGCTTTCTTT. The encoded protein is CASSPPRGSSRNTEAFF.

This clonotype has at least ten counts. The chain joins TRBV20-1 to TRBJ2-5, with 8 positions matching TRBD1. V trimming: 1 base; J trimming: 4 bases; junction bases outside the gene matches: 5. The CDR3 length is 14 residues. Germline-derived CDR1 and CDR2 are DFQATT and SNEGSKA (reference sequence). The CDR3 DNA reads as TGCAGTGCTAGAGTTCAGGGGGCTCGAGAGACCCAGTACTTC. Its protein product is CSARVQGARETQYF.